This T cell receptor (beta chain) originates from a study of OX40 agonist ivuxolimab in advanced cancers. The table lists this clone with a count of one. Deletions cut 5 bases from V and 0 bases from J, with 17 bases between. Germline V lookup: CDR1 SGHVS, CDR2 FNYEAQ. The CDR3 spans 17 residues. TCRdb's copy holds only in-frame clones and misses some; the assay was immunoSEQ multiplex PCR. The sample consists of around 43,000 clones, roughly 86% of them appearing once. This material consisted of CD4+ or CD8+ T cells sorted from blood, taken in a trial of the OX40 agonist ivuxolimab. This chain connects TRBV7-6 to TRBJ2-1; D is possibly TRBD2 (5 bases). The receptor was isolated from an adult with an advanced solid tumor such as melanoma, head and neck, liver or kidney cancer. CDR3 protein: CASSPRLAPSSYNEQFF. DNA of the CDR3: TGTGCCAGCAGCCCCCGCCTAGCCCCTTCCTCCTACAATGAGCAGTTCTTC.